Listed below are T cell receptor beta chains from one sample, sequenced in a study of cytomegalovirus exposure and HLA in healthy donors. This table comes from immunoSEQ multiplex PCR, and its TCRdb copy is limited to in-frame clones, with some not included. The sample includes about 130,000 clones, 75% to 90% of them seen just once. What was sequenced was PBMCs. The receptors here all came from a woman between 25 and 40 years old in good health and CMV-seropositive. The CDR3 runs from the conserved cysteine through the conserved F or W. D genes are given only for firm matches. Not all rows give a size; the values are once, few, many and, for expanded clones, a class.

D	J	size	V	DNA	CDR3
TRBD2	TRBJ2-2	NA	TRBV2	TGTGCCAGCAGATCGACAGTGGGGACTAGTTTTCCCGGGGAGCTGTTTTTT	CASRSTVGTSFPGELFF
TRBD1	TRBJ1-5	once	TRBV7-2	TGTGCCAGCAGTTTTAAGACAGGGAGTCAGCCCCAGCATTTT	CASSFKTGSQPQHF
TRBD1	TRBJ2-3	NA	TRBV28	TGTGCCAGCAGTTTGGGACAGGGAAGTTTCACAGATACGCAGTATTTT	CASSLGQGSFTDTQYF
TRBD1	TRBJ1-1	NA	TRBV19	TGTGCCAGTAGACTCCAGGGGGGCACTGAAGCTTTCTTT	CASRLQGGTEAFF
TRBD1	TRBJ1-1	NA	TRBV4-1	TGCGCCAGCAGCCAAGAGGATCGGACAGGGGCTGGGGCTTTCTTT	CASSQEDRTGAGAFF
NA	TRBJ2-3	NA	TRBV4-1	TGCGCCAGCAGCCAAGACAGGGTGGGGGATACGCAGTATTTT	CASSQDRVGDTQYF
NA	TRBJ2-3	NA	TRBV5-1	TGCGCCAGCAGCTTGGTCAGGTCTAGCACAGATACGCAGTATTTT	CASSLVRSSTDTQYF
NA	TRBJ1-2	NA	TRBV27	TGTGCCAGCAGTACCGGGGGGGGGTCGGGAGGCTACACCTTC	CASSTGGGSGGYTF
NA	TRBJ2-1	NA	TRBV27	TGTGCCAGCTACGGCGGCGGTTACAATGAGCAGTTCTTC	CASYGGGYNEQFF
NA	TRBJ2-1	NA	TRBV27	TGTGCCAGCAGTTTTTCGGGTCTCAATGAGCAGTTCTTC	CASSFSGLNEQFF
NA	TRBJ1-4	NA	TRBV2	TGTGCCAGCAGTCTTGTCTTATCGACTAATGAAAAACTGTTTTTT	CASSLVLSTNEKLFF
TRBD2	TRBJ2-7	NA	TRBV6-5	TGTGCCAGCAGTGTAGCGGGAGAGGCCTACGAGCAGTACTTC	CASSVAGEAYEQYF
TRBD1	TRBJ1-1	NA	TRBV5-4	TGTGCCAGCAGCTTGACAGGGGGCGCGGGCACTGAAGCTTTCTTT	CASSLTGGAGTEAFF
TRBD2	TRBJ2-3	NA	TRBV6-1	TGTGCCAGCACCTTAGCGGGGGGCACAGATACGCAGTATTTT	CASTLAGGTDTQYF
NA	TRBJ1-6	NA	TRBV6-5	TGTGCCAGCAGATACCTGTTGGCAGGAGGTTCACCCCTCCACTTT	CASRYLLAGGSPLHF
NA	TRBJ1-6	NA	TRBV27	TGTGCCAGCAGTTTAAGGCGGGGTTCACCCCTCCACTTT	CASSLRRGSPLHF
NA	TRBJ2-7	NA	TRBV28	TGTGCCAGCAGTTTCCTGAGCTACGAGCAGTACTTC	CASSFLSYEQYF
TRBD1	TRBJ1-4	NA	TRBV13	TGTGCCAGCAGGGGACAGGGCAATGAAAAACTGTTTTTT	CASRGQGNEKLFF
NA	TRBJ2-3	NA	TRBV5-1	TGCGCCAGCAGCTTGCGAGGGGGAACGGATACGCAGTATTTT	CASSLRGGTDTQYF
NA	TRBJ2-5	once	TRBV6-1	TGTGCCAGCAGTGAATCCCCAGTAAGCGGGACCCAGTACTTC	CASSESPVSGTQYF
NA	TRBJ2-5	NA	TRBV2	TGTGCCAGCAGGATGGAGGGAGAGACCCAGTACTTC	CASRMEGETQYF
NA	TRBJ1-5	NA	TRBV27	TGTGCCAGCAGTTTGAGGGGGGGGTCTCAGCCCCAGCATTTT	CASSLRGGSQPQHF
TRBD2	TRBJ2-1	NA	TRBV19	TGTGCCAGTAGTATAGGGACTAGCGGGGGATCCTACAATGAGCAGTTCTTC	CASSIGTSGGSYNEQFF